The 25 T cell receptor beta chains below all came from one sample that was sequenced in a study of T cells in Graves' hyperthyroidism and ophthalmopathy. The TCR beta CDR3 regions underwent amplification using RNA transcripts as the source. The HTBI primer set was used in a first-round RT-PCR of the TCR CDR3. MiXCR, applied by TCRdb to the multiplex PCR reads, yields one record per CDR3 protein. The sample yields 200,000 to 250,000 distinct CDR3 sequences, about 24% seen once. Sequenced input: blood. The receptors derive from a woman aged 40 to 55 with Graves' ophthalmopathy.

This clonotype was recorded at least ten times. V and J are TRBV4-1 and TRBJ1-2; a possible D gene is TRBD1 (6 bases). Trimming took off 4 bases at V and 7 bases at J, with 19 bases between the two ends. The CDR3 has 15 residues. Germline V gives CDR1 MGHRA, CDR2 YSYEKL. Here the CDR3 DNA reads TGCGCCAGCAGCCGATATGTGGACGGGGGCGCTGGCTACACCTTC. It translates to CASSRYVDGGAGYTF.

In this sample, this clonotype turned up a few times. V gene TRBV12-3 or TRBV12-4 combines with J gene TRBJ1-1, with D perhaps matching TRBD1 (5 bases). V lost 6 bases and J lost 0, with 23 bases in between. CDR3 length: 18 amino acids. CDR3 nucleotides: TGTGCCAGCAGCCCCACGGGAAGGGGAGGAACAATGAACACTGAAGCTTTCTTT. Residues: CASSPTGRGGTMNTEAFF.

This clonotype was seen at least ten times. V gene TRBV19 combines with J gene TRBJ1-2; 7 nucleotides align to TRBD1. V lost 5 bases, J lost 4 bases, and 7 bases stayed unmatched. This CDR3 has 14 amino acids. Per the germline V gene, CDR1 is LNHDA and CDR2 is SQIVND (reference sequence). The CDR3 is CASSSGTVAYGYTF. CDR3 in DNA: TGTGCCAGTAGTTCCGGGACAGTTGCCTATGGCTACACCTTC.

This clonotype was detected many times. The CDR3 DNA reads as TGTGCCATCAGTGAGTTGTCGGGCAATCAGCCCCAGCATTTT. This translates into CAISELSGNQPQHF. The V gene is TRBV10-3, the J gene TRBJ1-5, with D unresolved. Germline V gene lookup returns CDR1 ENHRY and CDR2 SYGVKD. V lost 1 base and J 2 bases, leaving 6 bases between the germline ends. This CDR3 is 14 amino acids long.

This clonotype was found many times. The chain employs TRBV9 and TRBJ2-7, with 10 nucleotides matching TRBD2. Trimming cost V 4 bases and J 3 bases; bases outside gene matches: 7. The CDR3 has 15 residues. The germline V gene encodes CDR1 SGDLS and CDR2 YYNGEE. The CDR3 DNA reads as TGTGCCAGCAGCCCGGGACTAGCGACCATCTACGAGCAGTACTTC. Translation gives CASSPGLATIYEQYF.

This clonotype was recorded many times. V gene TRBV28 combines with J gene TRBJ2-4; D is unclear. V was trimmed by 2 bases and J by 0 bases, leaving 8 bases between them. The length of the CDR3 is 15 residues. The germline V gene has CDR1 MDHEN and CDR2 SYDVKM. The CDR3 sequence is CASSLPGLAKNIQYF. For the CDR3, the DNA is TGTGCCAGCAGTTTACCGGGCCTAGCCAAAAACATTCAGTACTTC.

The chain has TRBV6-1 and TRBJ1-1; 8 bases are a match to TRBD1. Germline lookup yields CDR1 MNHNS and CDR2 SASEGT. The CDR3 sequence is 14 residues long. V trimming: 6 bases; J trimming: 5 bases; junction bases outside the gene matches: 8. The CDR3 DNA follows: TGTGCCAGCAGAGACACAGGGGGTCGGACTGAAGCTTTCTTT. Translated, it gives CASRDTGGRTEAFF.

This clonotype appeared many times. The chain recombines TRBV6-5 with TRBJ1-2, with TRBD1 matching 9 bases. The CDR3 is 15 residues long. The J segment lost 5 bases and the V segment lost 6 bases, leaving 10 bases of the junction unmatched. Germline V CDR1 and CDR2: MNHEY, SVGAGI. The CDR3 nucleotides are TGTGCCAGCAGGCGGACAGGGGTTATTCAATATGGCTACACCTTC. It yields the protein CASRRTGVIQYGYTF.

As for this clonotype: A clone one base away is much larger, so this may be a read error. The CDR3 bases are TGTGCCAGCAGGCAACAGGGAGCCTACGAGCAGTACTTC. Amino acid sequence: CASRQQGAYEQYF. This sequence joins TRBV6-1 and TRBJ2-7; perhaps TRBD1 as D (6 bases). CDR3 length equals 13 residues. V was cut by 6 bases and J by 2 bases, with 11 bases left in between. CDR1 and CDR2 (germline): MNHNS, SASEGT.

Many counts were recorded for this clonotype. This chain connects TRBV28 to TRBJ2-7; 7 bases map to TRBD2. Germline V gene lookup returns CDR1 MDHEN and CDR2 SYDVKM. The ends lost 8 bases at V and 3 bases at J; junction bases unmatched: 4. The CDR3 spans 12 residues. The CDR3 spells CASWASGYEQYF. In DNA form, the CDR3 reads TGTGCCAGCTGGGCTAGCGGCTACGAGCAGTACTTC.

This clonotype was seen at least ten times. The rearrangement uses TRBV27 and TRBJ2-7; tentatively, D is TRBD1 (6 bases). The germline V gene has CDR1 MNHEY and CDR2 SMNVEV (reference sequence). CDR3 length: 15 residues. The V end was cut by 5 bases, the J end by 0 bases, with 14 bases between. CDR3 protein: CASSQKQGSSYEQYF. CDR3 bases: TGTGCCAGCAGTCAAAAACAGGGTTCCTCCTACGAGCAGTACTTC.

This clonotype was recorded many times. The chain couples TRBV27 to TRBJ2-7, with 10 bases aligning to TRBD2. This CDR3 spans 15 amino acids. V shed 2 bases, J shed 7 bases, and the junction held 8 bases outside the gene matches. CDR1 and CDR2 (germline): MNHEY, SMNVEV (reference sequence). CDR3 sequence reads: CASSLGVAGGVEQYF. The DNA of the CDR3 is TGTGCCAGCAGTTTAGGAGTAGCGGGAGGAGTTGAGCAGTACTTC.

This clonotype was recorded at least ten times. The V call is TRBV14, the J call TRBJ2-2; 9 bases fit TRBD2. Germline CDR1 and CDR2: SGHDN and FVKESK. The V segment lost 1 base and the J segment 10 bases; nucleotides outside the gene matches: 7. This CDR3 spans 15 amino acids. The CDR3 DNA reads TGTGCCAGCAGCCAAGCCGGGACTAGCAGGCTGGAGCTGTTTTTT. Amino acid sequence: CASSQAGTSRLELFF.

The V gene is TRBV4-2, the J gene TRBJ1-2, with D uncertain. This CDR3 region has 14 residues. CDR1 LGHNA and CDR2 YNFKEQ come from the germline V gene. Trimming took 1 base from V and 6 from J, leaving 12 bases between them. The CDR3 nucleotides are TGTGCCAGCAGCCAAGCCCGGACGGAAGATGGCTACACCTTC. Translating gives CASSQARTEDGYTF.

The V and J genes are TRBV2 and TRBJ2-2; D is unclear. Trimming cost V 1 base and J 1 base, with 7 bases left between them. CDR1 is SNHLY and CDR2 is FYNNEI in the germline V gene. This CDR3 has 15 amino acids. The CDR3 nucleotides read TGTGCCAGCAGTGAAGGAGGAAAGAACACCGGGGAGCTGTTTTTT. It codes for CASSEGGKNTGELFF.

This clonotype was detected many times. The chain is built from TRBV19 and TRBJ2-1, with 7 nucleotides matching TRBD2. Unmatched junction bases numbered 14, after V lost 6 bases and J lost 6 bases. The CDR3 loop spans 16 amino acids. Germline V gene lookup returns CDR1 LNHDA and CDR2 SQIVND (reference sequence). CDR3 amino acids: CASRISRTGGLNEQFF. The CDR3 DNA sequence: TGTGCCAGTAGGATATCCCGCACGGGAGGCCTCAATGAGCAGTTCTTC.

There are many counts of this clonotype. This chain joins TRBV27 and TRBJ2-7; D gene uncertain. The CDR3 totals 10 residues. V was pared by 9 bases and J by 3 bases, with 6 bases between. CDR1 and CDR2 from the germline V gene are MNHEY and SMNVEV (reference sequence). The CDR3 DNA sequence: TGTGCCAGTGGGCACTACGAGCAGTACTTC. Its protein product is CASGHYEQYF.

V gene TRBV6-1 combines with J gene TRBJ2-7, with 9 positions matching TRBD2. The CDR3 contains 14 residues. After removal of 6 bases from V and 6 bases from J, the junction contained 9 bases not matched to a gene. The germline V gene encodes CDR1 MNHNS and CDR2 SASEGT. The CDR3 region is CASRPGLASGEQYF. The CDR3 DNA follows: TGTGCCAGCAGACCGGGACTAGCATCTGGCGAGCAGTACTTC.

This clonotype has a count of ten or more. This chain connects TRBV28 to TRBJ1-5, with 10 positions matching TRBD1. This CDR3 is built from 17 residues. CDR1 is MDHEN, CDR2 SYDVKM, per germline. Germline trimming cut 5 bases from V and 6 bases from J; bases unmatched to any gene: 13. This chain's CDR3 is CASSQPGTGVGSQPQHF. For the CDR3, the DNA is TGTGCCAGCAGTCAACCCGGGACAGGGGTCGGTAGTCAGCCCCAGCATTTT.

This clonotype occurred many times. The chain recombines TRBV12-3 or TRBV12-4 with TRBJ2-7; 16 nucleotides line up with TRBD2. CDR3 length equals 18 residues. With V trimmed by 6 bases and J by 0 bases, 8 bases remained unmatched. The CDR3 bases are TGTGCCAGCAGCAGATCGGGACTAGCGGGAGGGCCCTCCTACGAGCAGTACTTC. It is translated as CASSRSGLAGGPSYEQYF.

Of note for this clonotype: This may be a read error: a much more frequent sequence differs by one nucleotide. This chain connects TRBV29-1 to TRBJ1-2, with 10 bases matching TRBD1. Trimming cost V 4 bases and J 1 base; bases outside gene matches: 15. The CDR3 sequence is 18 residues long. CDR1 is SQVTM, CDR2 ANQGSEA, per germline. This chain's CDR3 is CSVGNHPGQGLNNYGYTF. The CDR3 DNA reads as TGCAGCGTTGGGAACCATCCGGGACAGGGGCTAAATAACTATGGCTACACCTTC. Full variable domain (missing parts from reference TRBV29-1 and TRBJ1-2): SAVISQKPSRDICQRGTSLTIQCQVDSQVTMMFWYRQQPGQSLTLIATANQGSEATYESGFVIDKFPISRPNLTFSTLTVSNMSPEDSSIYLCSVGNHPGQGLNNYGYTFGSGTRLTVV.

DNA of the CDR3: TGTGCCAGCAGTTACGGCGTCGGGACAGGGACCTACGAGCAGTACTTC. It translates to CASSYGVGTGTYEQYF. The chain couples TRBV6-5 to TRBJ2-7; 9 nucleotides agree with TRBD1. The junction had 7 bases not matched to a gene; V was cut back by 2 bases and J by 2 bases. The CDR3 loop spans 16 amino acids. The germline gives CDR1 MNHEY, CDR2 SVGAGI.

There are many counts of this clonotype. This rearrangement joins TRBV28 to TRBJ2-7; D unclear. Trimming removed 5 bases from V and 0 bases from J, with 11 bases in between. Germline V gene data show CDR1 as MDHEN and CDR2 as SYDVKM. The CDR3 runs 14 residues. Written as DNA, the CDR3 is TGTGCCAGCAGTCCCAAAATATACTCCTACGAGCAGTACTTC. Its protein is CASSPKIYSYEQYF.

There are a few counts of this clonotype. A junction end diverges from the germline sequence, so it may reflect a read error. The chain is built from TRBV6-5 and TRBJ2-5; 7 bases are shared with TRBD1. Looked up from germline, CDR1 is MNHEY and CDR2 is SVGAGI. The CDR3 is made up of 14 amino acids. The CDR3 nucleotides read TGTGCCAGCAGTTACACGGGACAGAAAGAGACCCAGTATTTC. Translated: CASSYTGQKETQYF.

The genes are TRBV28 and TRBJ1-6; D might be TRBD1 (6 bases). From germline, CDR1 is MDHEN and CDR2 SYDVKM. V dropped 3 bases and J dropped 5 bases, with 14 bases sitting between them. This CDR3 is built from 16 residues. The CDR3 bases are TGTGCCAGCAGTTTGAGGGCAGGGGTTCATAATTCACCCCTCCACTTT. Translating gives CASSLRAGVHNSPLHF.